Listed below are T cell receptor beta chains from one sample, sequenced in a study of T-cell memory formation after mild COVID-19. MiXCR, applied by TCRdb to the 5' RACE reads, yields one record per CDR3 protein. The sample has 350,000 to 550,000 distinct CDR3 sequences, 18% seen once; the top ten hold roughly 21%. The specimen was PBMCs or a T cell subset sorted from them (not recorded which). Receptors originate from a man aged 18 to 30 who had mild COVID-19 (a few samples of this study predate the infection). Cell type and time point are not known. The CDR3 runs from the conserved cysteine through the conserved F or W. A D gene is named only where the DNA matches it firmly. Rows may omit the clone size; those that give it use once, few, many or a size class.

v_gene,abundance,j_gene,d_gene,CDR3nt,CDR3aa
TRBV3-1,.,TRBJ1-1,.,TGTGCCAGCAGCCGACAACAGGGAACTGAAGCTTTCTTT,CASSRQQGTEAFF
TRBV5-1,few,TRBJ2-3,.,TGCGCCAGCACCCGGACCACAGGTGAGGCAGATACGCAGTATTTT,CASTRTTGEADTQYF
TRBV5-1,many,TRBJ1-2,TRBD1,TGTGCCAGCAGTCTAGGGGGCTCTGGCTACACCTTC,CASSLGGSGYTF
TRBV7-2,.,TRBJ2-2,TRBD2,TGTGCCAGCAGCTTAGTAGCGGGGGCCAACACCGGGGAGCTGTTTTTT,CASSLVAGANTGELFF
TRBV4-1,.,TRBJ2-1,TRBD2,TGCGCCAGCAGCCCAGTCAGCGGGGGGGCCGGTTCCTACAATGAGCAGTTCTTC,CASSPVSGGAGSYNEQFF
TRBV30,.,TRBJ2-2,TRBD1,TGTGCCTGGAGTAGAACAGGGGGCGCTACCGGGGAGCTGTTTTTT,CAWSRTGGATGELFF
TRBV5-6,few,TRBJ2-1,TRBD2,TGTGCCAGCAGCCGCTCAGCGGGGGGGTACAATGAGCAGTTCTTC,CASSRSAGGYNEQFF
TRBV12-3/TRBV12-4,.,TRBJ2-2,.,TGTGCCAGCAGTCCTCGGTTCACCGGGGAGCTGTTTTTT,CASSPRFTGELFF
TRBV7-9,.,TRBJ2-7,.,TGTGCCAGCAGCTTACCACTACACGAGCAGTACTTC,CASSLPLHEQYF
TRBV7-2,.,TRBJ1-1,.,TGTGCCAGCAACCCCGACGGCAGGGTAGGTCCTGAAGCTTTCTTT,CASNPDGRVGPEAFF
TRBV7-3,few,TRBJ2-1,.,TGTGCCAGCAGCTTAAAACTATTTGATGAGCAGTTCTTC,CASSLKLFDEQFF
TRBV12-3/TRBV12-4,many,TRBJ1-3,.,TGTGCCAGCAGTTATCGAGGCTCTGGAAACACCATATATTTT,CASSYRGSGNTIYF
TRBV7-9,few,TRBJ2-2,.,TGTGCCAGCAGCTTAGTGGCAGCATCTGCGACCGGGGAGCTGTTTTTT,CASSLVAASATGELFF
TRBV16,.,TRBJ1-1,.,TGTGCCAGCAGCCAATCTAGGGAGGGGGCTGAAGCTTTCTTT,CASSQSREGAEAFF
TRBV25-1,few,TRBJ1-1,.,TGTGCCAGCGTCCCGAGCGGGGCCACCGAAGCTTTCTTT,CASVPSGATEAFF
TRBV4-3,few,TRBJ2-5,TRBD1,TGCGCCAGCAGCCAAAGGACAGGGGGCCGGGAGACCCAGTACTTC,CASSQRTGGRETQYF
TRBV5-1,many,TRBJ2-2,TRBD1,TGCGCCAGCAGATCGGGACAGCCAAACACCGGGGAGCTGTTTTTT,CASRSGQPNTGELFF
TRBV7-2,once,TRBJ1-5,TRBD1,TGTGCCAGCAGCTCCCCAGGGGGCAGAAGCAATCAGCCCCAGCATTTT,CASSSPGGRSNQPQHF
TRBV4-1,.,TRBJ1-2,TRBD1,TGCGCCAGCAGCCAAGTCGACAGGGGGCACGACTATGGCTACACCTTC,CASSQVDRGHDYGYTF